This T cell receptor (beta chain) was recorded in a study of blood T cell repertoires in COVID-19. Study background: The study drew acute and convalescent COVID-19 samples from the United States, Italy and Spain. Sample material is recorded as cDNA or gDNA derived from T cells, B-cell-depleted T cells, or PBMCs.

With 4 bases clipped from V and 9 bases from J, the junction kept 5 bases outside the gene matches. Germline CDR1 reads MNHEY; CDR2 reads SVGEGT. The CDR3 spans 12 residues. Methods used by the authors: By means of reference gene primer amplification, nucleated cell counts were estimated. Here immunoSEQ multiplex PCR was the method, and the copy in TCRdb shows in-frame clones only, minus some. That table furnishes V, J and clone size, whereas the DNA furnished D and trimming. The repertoire includes fewer than 300,000 clones, about 73% of them detected once, and around 3.4% sits in the top ten. V usage is TRBV6-2 or TRBV6-3 and J usage is TRBJ1-2; 7 bases align to TRBD1. The TCR originated in an elderly woman with acute or convalescent COVID-19. The material sequenced was peripheral blood. The CDR3 nucleotides are TGTGCCAGCAGTTTTCGACAGGGCAGCTACACCTTC. It codes for CASSFRQGSYTF.